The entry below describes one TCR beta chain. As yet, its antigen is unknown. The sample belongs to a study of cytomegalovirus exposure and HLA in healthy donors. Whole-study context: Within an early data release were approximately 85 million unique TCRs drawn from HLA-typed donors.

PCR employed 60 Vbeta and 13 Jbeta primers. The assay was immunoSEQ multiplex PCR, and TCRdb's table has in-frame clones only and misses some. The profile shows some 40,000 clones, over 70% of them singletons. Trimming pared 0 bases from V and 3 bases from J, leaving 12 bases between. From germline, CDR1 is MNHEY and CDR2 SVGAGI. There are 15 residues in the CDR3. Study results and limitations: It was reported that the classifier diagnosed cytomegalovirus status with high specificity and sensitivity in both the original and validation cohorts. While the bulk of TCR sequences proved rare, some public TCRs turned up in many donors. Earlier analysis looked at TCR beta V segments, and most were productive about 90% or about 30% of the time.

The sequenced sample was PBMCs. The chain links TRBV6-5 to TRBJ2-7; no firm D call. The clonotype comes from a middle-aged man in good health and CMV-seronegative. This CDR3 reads CASSYSQTLVYEQYF. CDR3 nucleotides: TGTGCCAGCAGTTACTCCCAAACATTGGTCTACGAGCAGTACTTC.